These T cell receptor beta chains were read from a single sample in a study of cytomegalovirus exposure and HLA in healthy donors. Clones were read by immunoSEQ multiplex PCR, and TCRdb kept only the in-frame ones, dropping some. The sample has approximately 140,000 clones, over 70% seen once. Input material: PBMCs. The receptors originated from a woman aged 35 to 49 in good health and CMV-seronegative. Each CDR3 is given with its conserved first and last residue. The order of the fields is V gene, CDR3 length, D gene, clone size, J gene, CDR3 protein, CDR3 DNA. A D gene is named only where the DNA matches it firmly. For some rows the clone size is stated as once, few or many, or as a class when expanded; others skip it.

V: TRBV7-7; length: 16; D: TRBD2; size: -; J: TRBJ2-3; CDR3: CASSRLAGGGADTQYF; DNA: TGTGCCAGCAGCCGACTAGCGGGAGGGGGGGCAGATACGCAGTATTTT
V: TRBV29-1; length: 12; D: -; size: few; J: TRBJ2-3; CDR3: CSVFLDTDTQYF; DNA: TGCAGCGTTTTCTTAGACACAGATACGCAGTATTTT
V: TRBV18; length: 16; D: -; size: -; J: TRBJ2-4; CDR3: CASSPPNTVAKNIQYF; DNA: TGTGCCAGCTCACCACCAAATACAGTGGCCAAAAACATTCAGTACTTC
V: TRBV4-1; length: 16; D: TRBD2; size: -; J: TRBJ2-5; CDR3: CASSLGTLAIFETQYF; DNA: TGCGCCAGCAGCCTCGGAACACTAGCGATTTTCGAGACCCAGTACTTC
V: TRBV30; length: 12; D: -; size: -; J: TRBJ2-3; CDR3: CAWSPLGGTQYF; DNA: TGTGCCTGGAGTCCACTGGGGGGTACGCAGTATTTT
V: TRBV4-2; length: 16; D: -; size: -; J: TRBJ2-3; CDR3: CASSQDHSRNTDTQYF; DNA: TGTGCCAGCAGCCAAGATCACAGTAGGAACACAGATACGCAGTATTTT
V: TRBV6-5; length: 15; D: TRBD2; size: -; J: TRBJ2-5; CDR3: CASSYSSGSGETQYF; DNA: TGTGCCAGCAGCTATTCTAGCGGGAGCGGGGAGACCCAGTACTTC
V: TRBV2; length: 14; D: -; size: -; J: TRBJ1-2; CDR3: CASSEEGTNYGYTF; DNA: TGTGCCAGCAGTGAGGAGGGGACCAACTATGGCTACACCTTC
V: TRBV10-1; length: 12; D: -; size: -; J: TRBJ2-5; CDR3: CASSETGGTQYF; DNA: TGCGCCAGCAGTGAGACCGGTGGGACCCAGTACTTC
V: TRBV4-1; length: 16; D: -; size: -; J: TRBJ1-2; CDR3: CASSQEWQAQKDGYTF; DNA: TGCGCCAGCAGCCAAGAGTGGCAGGCGCAGAAGGATGGCTACACCTTC
V: TRBV7-9; length: 14; D: TRBD2; size: -; J: TRBJ2-5; CDR3: CASRGTSGQETQYF; DNA: TGTGCCAGCAGGGGGACTAGCGGGCAAGAGACCCAGTACTTC
V: TRBV19; length: 14; D: -; size: -; J: TRBJ1-2; CDR3: CASSISRANYGYTF; DNA: TGTGCCAGTAGTATCAGCAGAGCGAACTATGGCTACACCTTC
V: TRBV5-1; length: 16; D: -; size: -; J: TRBJ1-3; CDR3: CASSLNLVGSGNTIYF; DNA: TGCGCCAGCAGCTTAAATCTTGTCGGTTCTGGAAACACCATATATTTT
V: TRBV7-9; length: 16; D: TRBD1; size: -; J: TRBJ2-3; CDR3: CASSLPLEGAADTQYF; DNA: TGTGCCAGCAGCTTACCGCTCGAGGGGGCGGCAGATACGCAGTATTTT
V: TRBV6-5; length: 15; D: -; size: -; J: TRBJ2-7; CDR3: CASSPQVQVPYEQYF; DNA: TGTGCCAGCAGCCCCCAGGTACAGGTTCCCTACGAGCAGTACTTC
V: TRBV11-2; length: 14; D: -; size: -; J: TRBJ1-2; CDR3: CASSLSTGNYGYTF; DNA: TGTGCCAGCAGCCTATCGACGGGTAACTATGGCTACACCTTC
V: TRBV5-1; length: 15; D: -; size: -; J: TRBJ2-3; CDR3: CASSTRRREADTQYF; DNA: TGCGCCAGCAGCACCCGTCGGCGAGAGGCAGATACGCAGTATTTT
V: TRBV6-1; length: 12; D: -; size: -; J: TRBJ2-7; CDR3: CASSESSYEQYF; DNA: TGTGCCAGCAGTGAGAGCTCCTACGAGCAGTACTTC
V: TRBV7-9; length: 13; D: -; size: few; J: TRBJ1-2; CDR3: CASSLGSGYGYTF; DNA: TGTGCCAGCAGCTTAGGGAGTGGCTATGGCTACACCTTC
V: TRBV25-1; length: 17; D: -; size: -; J: TRBJ1-3; CDR3: CASSKTHGQDSGNTIYF; DNA: TGTGCCAGCAGTAAGACCCACGGACAAGATTCTGGAAACACCATATATTTT
V: TRBV6-5; length: 13; D: TRBD1; size: -; J: TRBJ1-1; CDR3: CASRWTGRTEAFF; DNA: TGTGCCAGCAGGTGGACAGGGCGCACTGAAGCTTTCTTT
V: TRBV6-1; length: 15; D: TRBD1; size: -; J: TRBJ2-2; CDR3: CASTYWTGQAGELFF; DNA: TGTGCCAGCACATACTGGACAGGGCAGGCCGGGGAGCTGTTTTTT
V: TRBV6-1; length: 14; D: -; size: -; J: TRBJ1-5; CDR3: CASSETVFYQPQHF; DNA: TGTGCCAGCAGTGAAACAGTTTTTTATCAGCCCCAGCATTTT
V: TRBV6-1; length: 15; D: TRBD2; size: once; J: TRBJ2-5; CDR3: CASSVWTSGQETQYF; DNA: TGTGCCAGCAGCGTCTGGACTAGCGGACAAGAGACCCAGTACTTC
V: TRBV2; length: 15; D: TRBD1; size: -; J: TRBJ2-2; CDR3: CASSDGTANTGELFF; DNA: TGTGCCAGCAGTGATGGGACAGCGAACACCGGGGAGCTGTTTTTT
V: TRBV21-1; length: 16; D: -; size: -; J: TRBJ2-3; CDR3: CASSKDSGYSTDTQYF; DNA: TGTGCCAGCAGCAAAGATAGCGGATATAGCACAGATACGCAGTATTTT
V: TRBV5-1; length: 13; D: -; size: few; J: TRBJ1-2; CDR3: CASSLASGRRGTF; DNA: TGCGCCAGCAGCTTGGCCTCAGGGCGACGTGGCACCTTC
V: TRBV30; length: 13; D: TRBD1; size: -; J: TRBJ2-7; CDR3: CAWSVDRAYEQYF; DNA: TGTGCCTGGAGTGTAGACAGGGCCTACGAGCAGTACTTC
V: TRBV7-3; length: 15; D: TRBD1; size: once; J: TRBJ2-1; CDR3: CASSSTGSSYNEQFF; DNA: TGTGCCAGCAGCTCGACAGGGAGCTCCTACAATGAGCAGTTCTTC
V: TRBV28; length: 16; D: -; size: -; J: TRBJ1-1; CDR3: CASSFRGVVWNTEAFF; DNA: TGTGCCAGCAGTTTTAGGGGCGTGGTATGGAACACTGAAGCTTTCTTT
V: TRBV27; length: 14; D: -; size: few; J: TRBJ2-1; CDR3: CASSSGLPGNEQFF; DNA: TGTGCCAGCAGTTCGGGACTCCCCGGCAATGAGCAGTTCTTC
V: TRBV12-5; length: 15; D: -; size: -; J: TRBJ2-3; CDR3: CASGLGRGSGDTQYF; DNA: TGTGCTAGTGGTTTGGGCAGGGGTTCGGGAGATACGCAGTATTTT
V: TRBV5-1; length: 16; D: -; size: -; J: TRBJ1-6; CDR3: CASSSASGPGNSPLHF; DNA: TGCGCCAGCAGCTCCGCATCAGGTCCTGGTAATTCACCCCTCCACTTT
V: TRBV11-2; length: 13; D: -; size: -; J: TRBJ2-1; CDR3: CASSLDWANEQFF; DNA: TGTGCCAGCAGCTTAGATTGGGCCAATGAGCAGTTCTTC
V: TRBV19; length: 12; D: TRBD1; size: few; J: TRBJ1-1; CDR3: CASSLLGGQGLF; DNA: TGTGCCAGTAGTCTGTTGGGTGGACAGGGTCTTTTT
V: TRBV27; length: 12; D: -; size: -; J: TRBJ2-7; CDR3: CASKGRDYEQYF; DNA: TGTGCCAGCAAAGGGCGGGACTACGAGCAGTACTTC
V: TRBV28; length: 15; D: -; size: once; J: TRBJ2-3; CDR3: CASSFRGSGADTQYF; DNA: TGTGCCAGCAGTTTTCGGGGGAGTGGGGCAGATACGCAGTATTTT
V: TRBV14; length: 15; D: TRBD1; size: -; J: TRBJ2-3; CDR3: CASSQDRARADTQYF; DNA: TGTGCCAGCAGCCAGGACAGGGCAAGAGCAGATACGCAGTATTTT
V: TRBV19; length: 16; D: TRBD2; size: -; J: TRBJ2-5; CDR3: CASSRVLGTKQETQYF; DNA: TGTGCCAGTAGTAGGGTATTGGGGACTAAACAAGAGACCCAGTACTTC
V: TRBV7-9; length: 15; D: TRBD2; size: -; J: TRBJ2-2; CDR3: CASSPRGGRTGELFF; DNA: TGTGCCAGCAGCCCTCGCGGGGGTCGTACCGGGGAGCTGTTTTTT
V: TRBV2; length: 16; D: TRBD1; size: -; J: TRBJ1-1; CDR3: CASSKGQGGWRTEAFF; DNA: TGTGCCAGCAGCAAAGGACAGGGAGGATGGCGCACTGAAGCTTTCTTT
V: TRBV5-4; length: 14; D: -; size: -; J: TRBJ1-1; CDR3: CTSRATQENTEAFF; DNA: TGTACCAGCAGAGCTACCCAGGAGAACACTGAAGCTTTCTTT
V: TRBV6-1; length: 15; D: TRBD2; size: -; J: TRBJ2-1; CDR3: CASSETVAGDNEQFF; DNA: TGTGCCAGCAGTGAGACAGTAGCGGGGGACAATGAGCAGTTCTTC
V: TRBV7-8; length: 16; D: TRBD2; size: -; J: TRBJ2-5; CDR3: CASSPRDVAGRETQYF; DNA: TGTGCCAGCAGCCCCCGGGACGTCGCCGGGAGGGAGACCCAGTACTTC